Reported below is one T cell receptor beta chain. This record belongs to a study of identical twins. Template switching added a universal primer binding site, and final cDNA carried unique molecular identifiers. MiXCR, run by TCRdb on the 5' RACE reads, gives a single entry per CDR3 protein. Among a few hundred thousand distinct CDR3 sequences listed, approximately 10% were seen once. The CDR3 runs 15 residues. CDR1 and CDR2 from the germline V gene are DFQATT and SNEGSKA (reference sequence). The V and J ends lost 0 bases and 1 base, in that order; junction bases with no gene match: 5. The sample consisted of memory T cells sorted from blood. The clonotype originates from a man aged 50-60 years in good health. The rearrangement links TRBV20-1 to TRBJ2-7; TRBD1 matches 8 bases. CDR3 protein: CSARDGQGASYEQYF. The CDR3 DNA reads as TGCAGTGCTAGAGATGGGCAGGGGGCTTCCTACGAGCAGTACTTC.